This is a list of T cell receptor beta chains from one sample in a study of blood T cell repertoires in COVID-19. Assay used: immunoSEQ multiplex PCR; TCRdb lists only in-frame clones, some missing. The sample lists 150,000 to 200,000 clones; roughly 80% were seen once. The material sequenced was PBMCs or T cells enriched from blood (not recorded which). These receptors all stem from a woman between 50 and 59 years old who had recovered from COVID-19. Each CDR3 is given with its conserved first and last residue. D genes are given only for firm matches. The size of a clone is reported for some rows only, either as once, few or many, or as a class for expanded clones.

v_call	d_call	j_call	clone_size	cdr3_nt	cdr3_aa
TRBV2	TRBD1	TRBJ2-6	NA	TGTGCCAGCGGACAGGCCGAGTTTGGGGCCAACGTCCTGACTTTC	CASGQAEFGANVLTF
TRBV7-9	TRBD1	TRBJ2-5	NA	TGTGCCAGCAGCCCACAAGGGACAGTCCAAGGGGAGACCCAGTACTTC	CASSPQGTVQGETQYF
TRBV28	TRBD1	TRBJ1-2	NA	TGTGCCAGCAGGGACAGGGGAGGCTATGGCTACACCTTC	CASRDRGGYGYTF
TRBV28	TRBD1	TRBJ1-2	NA	TGTGCCAGCAGACGCACCGGGACAGGGGGCTACACCTTC	CASRRTGTGGYTF
TRBV19	TRBD1	TRBJ1-5	NA	TGTGCCAGTACCCCGGACAGGGCGGGTCAGCCCCAGCATTTT	CASTPDRAGQPQHF
TRBV30	TRBD2	TRBJ2-4	NA	TGTGCCCTCGGGGGGGCTAGCAAGAAAAACATTCAGTACTTC	CALGGASKKNIQYF
TRBV5-4	TRBD2	TRBJ2-1	NA	TGTGCCAGCAGGGTAGCGGGAGTGCGATACAATGAGCAGTTCTTC	CASRVAGVRYNEQFF
TRBV30	NA	TRBJ1-4	once	TGTGCCTGGAGGGAAGACGGGGAAAAACTGTTTTTT	CAWREDGEKLFF
TRBV5-1	TRBD1	TRBJ1-2	NA	TGCGCCAGCAGCTCCGGGACAGGGGTGTATGGCTACACCTTC	CASSSGTGVYGYTF
TRBV3-1/TRBV3-2	NA	TRBJ1-6	NA	TGTGCCAGCAGCCAAGATCCTAGATTGGCCTCGGGTTCACCCCTCCACTTT	CASSQDPRLASGSPLHF
TRBV6-5	NA	TRBJ1-2	NA	TGTGCCAGCAGTTTTGAAACAGGAAACTATGGCTACACCTTC	CASSFETGNYGYTF
TRBV7-2	NA	TRBJ1-1	NA	TGTGCCAGCAGCTTATGGGGGCAGCTGAACACTGAAGCTTTCTTT	CASSLWGQLNTEAFF
TRBV4-2	NA	TRBJ2-3	NA	TGTGCCAGCAGCCACAGCGACTCACTCACAGATACGCAGTATTTT	CASSHSDSLTDTQYF
TRBV19	TRBD1	TRBJ2-1	NA	TGTGCCAGTAGCGGGGGGACAGGGGGAAATGAGCAGTTCTTC	CASSGGTGGNEQFF
TRBV6-5	NA	TRBJ2-2	once	TGTGCCAGCAGCAGCGGACTAAACACCGGGGAGCTGTTTTTT	CASSSGLNTGELFF
TRBV4-2	TRBD1	TRBJ1-5	NA	TGTGCCAGCAGCCGGGAGGACAGGGGAAGCAATCAGCCCCAGCATTTT	CASSREDRGSNQPQHF
TRBV7-3	TRBD1	TRBJ2-2	NA	TGTGCCAGCAGAACCGGGACAGCAAACACCGGGGAGCTGTTTTTT	CASRTGTANTGELFF
TRBV30	NA	TRBJ2-3	NA	TGTGCCTGGAGTGGGGGGCACGATACGCAGTATTTT	CAWSGGHDTQYF
TRBV6-5	TRBD1	TRBJ2-3	NA	TGTGCCAGCAGTTTCCGCGGACAGGGTGCAGATACGCAGTATTTT	CASSFRGQGADTQYF
TRBV29-1	TRBD1	TRBJ2-1	NA	TGCAGCGACGAAACAGGGGGCGCAAGGAATGAGCAGTTCTTC	CSDETGGARNEQFF
TRBV7-9	NA	TRBJ1-6	NA	TGTGCCAGCAGCTTATCTCTTGTTTCGAATTCACCCCTCCACTTT	CASSLSLVSNSPLHF
TRBV15	NA	TRBJ1-2	NA	TGTGCCACCAGCATCGGGGCTAACTATGGCTACACCTTC	CATSIGANYGYTF
TRBV7-2	TRBD2	TRBJ2-1	NA	TGTGCCAGCAGCCCCCGGGGGGGCCCCCCAGGGGAGCAGTTCTTC	CASSPRGGPPGEQFF
TRBV7-9	TRBD2	TRBJ2-3	once	TGTGCCAGCAGCTCGAGACTAGCTGGGGCTACGCAGTATTTT	CASSSRLAGATQYF
TRBV19	NA	TRBJ2-1	NA	TGTGCCAGTAGTATACCCCTTTTACGGGGGGAGCAGTTCTTC	CASSIPLLRGEQFF
TRBV6-5	NA	TRBJ1-5	NA	TGTGCCAGCAAAGGGGCCGCCCAGCATTTT	CASKGAAQHF
TRBV30	NA	TRBJ2-5	NA	TGTGCCTGGAGTGTCGCTGGGCCTACGGAGACCCAGTACTTC	CAWSVAGPTETQYF
TRBV30	TRBD1	TRBJ1-4	NA	TGTGCCTGGGCCGACAGGGAAGAAAAACTGTTTTTT	CAWADREEKLFF